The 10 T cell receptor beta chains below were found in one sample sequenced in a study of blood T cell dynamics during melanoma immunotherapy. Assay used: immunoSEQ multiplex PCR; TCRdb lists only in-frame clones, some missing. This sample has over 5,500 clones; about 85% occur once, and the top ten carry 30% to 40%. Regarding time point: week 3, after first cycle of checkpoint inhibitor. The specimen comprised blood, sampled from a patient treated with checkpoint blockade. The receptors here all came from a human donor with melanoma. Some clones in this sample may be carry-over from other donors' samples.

The DNA of the CDR3 is TGTGCCAGCAGTCCACCCGGGACAGGGGGCGAGCAGTACTTC. Translated, it gives CASSPPGTGGEQYF. The chain links TRBV6-5 to TRBJ2-7; TRBD1 matches at 11 bases. The V and J ends lost 5 bases and 6 bases, in that order; junction bases with no gene match: 6. Per germline, CDR1 MNHEY and CDR2 SVGAGI. This CDR3 comprises 14 residues.

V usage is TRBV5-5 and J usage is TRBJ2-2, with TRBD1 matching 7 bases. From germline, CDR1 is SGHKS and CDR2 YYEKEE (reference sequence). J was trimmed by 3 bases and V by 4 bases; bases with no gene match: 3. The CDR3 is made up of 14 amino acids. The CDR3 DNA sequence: TGTGCCAGCAGCCCTGGGACAGACACCGGGGAGCTGTTTTTT. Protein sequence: CASSPGTDTGELFF. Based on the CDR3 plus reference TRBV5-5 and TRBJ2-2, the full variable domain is DAGVTQSPTHLIKTRGQQVTLRCSPISGHKSVSWYQQVLGQGPQFIFQYYEKEERGRGNFPDRFSARQFPNYSSELNVNALLLGDSALYLCASSPGTDTGELFFGEGSRLTVL.

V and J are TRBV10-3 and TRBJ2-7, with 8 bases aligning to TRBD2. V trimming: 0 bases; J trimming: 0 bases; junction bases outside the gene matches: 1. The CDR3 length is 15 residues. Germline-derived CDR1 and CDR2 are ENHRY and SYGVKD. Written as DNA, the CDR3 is TGTGCCATCAGTGAGTCCCGGGGGGGCTCCTACGAGCAGTACTTC. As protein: CAISESRGGSYEQYF.

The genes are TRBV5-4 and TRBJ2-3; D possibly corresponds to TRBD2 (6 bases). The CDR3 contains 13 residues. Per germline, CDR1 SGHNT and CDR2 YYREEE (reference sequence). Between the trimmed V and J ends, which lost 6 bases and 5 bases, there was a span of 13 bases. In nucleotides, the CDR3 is TGTGCCAGCAATAGGGGAGGTTTAGATACGCAGTATTTT. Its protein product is CASNRGGLDTQYF.

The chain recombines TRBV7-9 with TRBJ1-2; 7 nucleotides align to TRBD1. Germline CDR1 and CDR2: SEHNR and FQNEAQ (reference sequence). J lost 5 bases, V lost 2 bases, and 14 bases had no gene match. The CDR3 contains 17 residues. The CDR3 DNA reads TGTGCCAGCAGCTTACCACCCACCTGGGGACAGACTTATGGCTACACCTTC. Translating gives CASSLPPTWGQTYGYTF.

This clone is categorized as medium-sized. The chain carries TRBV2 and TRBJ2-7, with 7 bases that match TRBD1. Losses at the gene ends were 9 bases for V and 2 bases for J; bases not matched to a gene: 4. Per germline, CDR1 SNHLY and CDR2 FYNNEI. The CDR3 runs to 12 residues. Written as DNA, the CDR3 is TGTGCCAGAGACAGGGTCACCTACGAGCAGTACTTC. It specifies CARDRVTYEQYF.

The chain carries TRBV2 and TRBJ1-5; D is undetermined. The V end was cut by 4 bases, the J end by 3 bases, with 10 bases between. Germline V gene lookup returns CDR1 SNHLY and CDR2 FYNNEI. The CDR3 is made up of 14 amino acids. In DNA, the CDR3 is TGTGCCAGCAGTGCCCCCGCGCCCAATCAGCCCCAGCATTTT. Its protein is CASSAPAPNQPQHF.

For the CDR3, the DNA is TGTGCCAGCAGTCCGGGACAGGGATCGGGGACCCAGTACTTC. It translates to CASSPGQGSGTQYF. The chain links TRBV6-5 to TRBJ2-5; 9 nucleotides match TRBD1. The CDR3 totals 14 residues. J lost 7 bases, V lost 5 bases, and 8 bases had no gene match. Per germline, CDR1 MNHEY and CDR2 SVGAGI.

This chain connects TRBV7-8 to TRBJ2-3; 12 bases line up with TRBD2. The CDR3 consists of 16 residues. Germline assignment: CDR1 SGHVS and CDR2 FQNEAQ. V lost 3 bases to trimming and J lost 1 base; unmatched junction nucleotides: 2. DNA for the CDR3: TGTGCCAGCAGCTTTTCTAGCGGGGGGGGCACAGATACGCAGTATTTT. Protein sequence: CASSFSSGGGTDTQYF.

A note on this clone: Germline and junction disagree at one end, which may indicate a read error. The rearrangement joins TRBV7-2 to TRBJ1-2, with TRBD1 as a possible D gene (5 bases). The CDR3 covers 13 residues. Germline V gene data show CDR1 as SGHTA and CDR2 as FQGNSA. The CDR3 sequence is CASSQEGNYGYTF. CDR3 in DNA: TGCGCCAGCAGCCAAGAGGGGAACTATGGCTACACCTTC.